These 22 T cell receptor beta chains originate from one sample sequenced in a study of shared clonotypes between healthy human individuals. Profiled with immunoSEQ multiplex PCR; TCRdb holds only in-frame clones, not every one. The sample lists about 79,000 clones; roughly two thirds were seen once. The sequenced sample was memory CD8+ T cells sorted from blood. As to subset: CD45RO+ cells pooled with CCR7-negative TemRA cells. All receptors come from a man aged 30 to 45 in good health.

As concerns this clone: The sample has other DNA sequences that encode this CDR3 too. The DNA for the CDR3 is TGCGCCAGCAGTGAGTCCGCGCAGCCCCAGCATTTT. Translation gives CASSESAQPQHF. This chain links TRBV10-1 with TRBJ1-5, with no clear D. Trimming took off 0 bases at V and 7 bases at J, with 4 bases between the two ends. Per the germline V gene, CDR1 is WNHNN and CDR2 is SYGVQD (reference sequence). This CDR3 contains 12 residues.

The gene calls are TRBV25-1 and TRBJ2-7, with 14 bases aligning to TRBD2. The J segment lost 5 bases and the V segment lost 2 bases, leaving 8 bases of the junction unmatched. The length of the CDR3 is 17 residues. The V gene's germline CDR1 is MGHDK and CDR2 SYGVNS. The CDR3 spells CASSEVTSGRAKDEQYF. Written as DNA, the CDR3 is TGTGCCAGCAGTGAAGTGACTAGCGGGAGGGCCAAAGACGAGCAGTACTTC.

The DNA of the CDR3 is TGTGCCAGCAAGTTCGGGTTCGAAGCGAACACCGGGGAGCTGTTTTTT. As protein: CASKFGFEANTGELFF. The chain joins TRBV27 to TRBJ2-2; D not certain. Germline lookup yields CDR1 MNHEY and CDR2 SMNVEV (reference sequence). The CDR3 totals 16 residues. Trimming stripped 7 bases from V and 0 bases from J, with 15 bases between.

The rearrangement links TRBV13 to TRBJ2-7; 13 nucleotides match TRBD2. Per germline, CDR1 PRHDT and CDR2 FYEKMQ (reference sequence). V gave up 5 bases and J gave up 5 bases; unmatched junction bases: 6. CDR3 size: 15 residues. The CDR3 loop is CASSTGLAGTDEQYF. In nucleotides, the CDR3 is TGTGCCAGCAGCACGGGACTAGCGGGAACCGACGAGCAGTACTTC.

This chain's CDR3 is CASSPFSGERDTQYF. CDR3 bases: TGTGCCAGCTCACCCTTTTCGGGAGAGAGAGATACGCAGTATTTT. V gene TRBV18 combines with J gene TRBJ2-3, with TRBD2 as a possible D gene (6 bases). The germline gives CDR1 KGHSH, CDR2 LQKENI. The CDR3 contains 15 residues. Trimming removed 3 bases from V and 5 bases from J, with 15 bases in between.

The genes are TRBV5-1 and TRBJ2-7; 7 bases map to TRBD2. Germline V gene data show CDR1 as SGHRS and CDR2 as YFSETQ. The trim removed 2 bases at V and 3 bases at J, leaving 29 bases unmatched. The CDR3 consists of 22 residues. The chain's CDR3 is CASSFHPYIPWEGRSFFYEQYF. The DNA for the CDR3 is TGCGCCAGCAGCTTTCACCCGTATATTCCTTGGGAGGGCCGTTCTTTTTTCTACGAGCAGTACTTC.

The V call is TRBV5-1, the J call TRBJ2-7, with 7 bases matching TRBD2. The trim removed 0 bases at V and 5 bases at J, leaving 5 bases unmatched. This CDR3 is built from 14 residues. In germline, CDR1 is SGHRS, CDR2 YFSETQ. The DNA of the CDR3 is TGCGCCAGCAGCTTGGTTGCGGGAGCAAACGAGCAGTACTTC. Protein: CASSLVAGANEQYF. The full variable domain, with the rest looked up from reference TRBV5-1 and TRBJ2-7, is KAGVTQTPRYLIKTRGQQVTLSCSPISGHRSVSWYQQTPGQGLQFLFEYFSETQRNKGNFPGRFSGRQFSNSRSEMNVSTLELGDSALYLCASSLVAGANEQYFGPGTRLTVT.

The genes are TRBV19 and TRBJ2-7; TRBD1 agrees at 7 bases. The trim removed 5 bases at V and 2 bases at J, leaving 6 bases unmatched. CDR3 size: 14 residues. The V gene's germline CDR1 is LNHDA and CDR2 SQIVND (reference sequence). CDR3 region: CASSHPGTAYEQYF. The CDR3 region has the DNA TGTGCCAGTAGTCATCCCGGGACAGCCTACGAGCAGTACTTC.

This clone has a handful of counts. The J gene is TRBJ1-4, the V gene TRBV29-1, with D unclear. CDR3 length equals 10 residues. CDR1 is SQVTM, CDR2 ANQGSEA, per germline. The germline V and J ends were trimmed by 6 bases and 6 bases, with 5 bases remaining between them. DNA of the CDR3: TGCAGCGTGCGTGATGAAAAACTGTTTTTT. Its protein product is CSVRDEKLFF.

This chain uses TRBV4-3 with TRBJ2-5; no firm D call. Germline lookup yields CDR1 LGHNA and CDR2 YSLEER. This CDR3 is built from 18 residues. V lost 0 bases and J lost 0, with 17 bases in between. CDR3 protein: CASSQDLIGLVDQETQYF. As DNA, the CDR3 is TGCGCCAGCAGCCAAGATTTGATAGGGCTAGTGGACCAAGAGACCCAGTACTTC.

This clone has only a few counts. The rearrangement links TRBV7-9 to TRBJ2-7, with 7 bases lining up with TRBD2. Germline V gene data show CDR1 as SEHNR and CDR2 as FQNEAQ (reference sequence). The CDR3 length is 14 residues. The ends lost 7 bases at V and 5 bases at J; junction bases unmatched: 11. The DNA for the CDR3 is TGTGCCAGCACCTCGGGGGGAGCCGCGGACGAGCAGTACTTC. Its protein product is CASTSGGAADEQYF.

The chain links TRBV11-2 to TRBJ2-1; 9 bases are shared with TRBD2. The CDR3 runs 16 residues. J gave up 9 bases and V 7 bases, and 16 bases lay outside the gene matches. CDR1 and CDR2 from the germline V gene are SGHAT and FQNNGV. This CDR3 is CASTYGGGRAISEQFF. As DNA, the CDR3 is TGTGCCAGCACCTATGGGGGCGGGAGGGCCATAAGTGAGCAGTTCTTC.

CDR3 nucleotides: TGCGCCAGCAGCTTCGGACTAGCGGGAAGTACCTACAATGAGCAGTTCTTC. Encoded protein: CASSFGLAGSTYNEQFF. The genes are TRBV5-1 and TRBJ2-1; 12 bases align to TRBD2. This CDR3 comprises 17 residues. The germline gives CDR1 SGHRS, CDR2 YFSETQ. V was clipped by 2 bases and J by 2 bases; unmatched bases: 5.

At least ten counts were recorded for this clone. The CDR3 here is CASSSLGLADNEQFF. CDR3 bases: TGCGCCAGCAGCTCGTTAGGACTAGCGGACAATGAGCAGTTCTTC. The chain uses TRBV5-1 and TRBJ2-1, with 10 bases lining up with TRBD2. Trimming cost V 3 bases and J 5 bases; bases outside gene matches: 5. The CDR3 is 15 residues long. In germline, CDR1 is SGHRS, CDR2 YFSETQ.

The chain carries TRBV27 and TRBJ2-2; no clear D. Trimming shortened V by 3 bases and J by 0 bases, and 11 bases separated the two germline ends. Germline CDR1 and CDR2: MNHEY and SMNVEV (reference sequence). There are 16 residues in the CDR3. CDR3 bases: TGTGCCAGCAGTTTTCATCCCAGCTCGAACACCGGGGAGCTGTTTTTT. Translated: CASSFHPSSNTGELFF.

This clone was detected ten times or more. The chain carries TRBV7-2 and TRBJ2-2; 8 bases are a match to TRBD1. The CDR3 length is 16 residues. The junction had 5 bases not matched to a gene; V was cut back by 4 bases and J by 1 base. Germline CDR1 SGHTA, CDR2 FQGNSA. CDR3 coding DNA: TGTGCCAGCAGCTGGACAGGGTTTGTGAACACCGGGGAGCTGTTTTTT. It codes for CASSWTGFVNTGELFF.

The CDR3 DNA sequence: TGCAGCGTTTTTGCTCGGGGCCGCCACGAGCAGTACTTC. The encoded protein is CSVFARGRHEQYF. This chain links TRBV29-1 with TRBJ2-7; D tentatively fits TRBD1 or TRBD2 (5 bases each). V was pared by 5 bases and J by 5 bases, with 16 bases between. The V gene's germline CDR1 is SQVTM and CDR2 ANQGSEA. The CDR3 consists of 13 residues.

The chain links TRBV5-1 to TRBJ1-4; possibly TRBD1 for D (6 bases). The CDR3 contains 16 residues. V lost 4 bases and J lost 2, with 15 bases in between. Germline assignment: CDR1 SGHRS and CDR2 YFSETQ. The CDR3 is CASSGGVGGTNEKLFF. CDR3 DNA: TGCGCCAGCAGCGGTGGTGTCGGGGGCACTAATGAAAAACTGTTTTTT. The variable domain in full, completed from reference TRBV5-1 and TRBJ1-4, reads KAGVTQTPRYLIKTRGQQVTLSCSPISGHRSVSWYQQTPGQGLQFLFEYFSETQRNKGNFPGRFSGRQFSNSRSEMNVSTLELGDSALYLCASSGGVGGTNEKLFFGSGTQLSVL.

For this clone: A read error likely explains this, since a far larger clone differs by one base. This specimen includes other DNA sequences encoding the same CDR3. Here the CDR3 DNA reads TGTGCCAGCAGCCCGGACAGGGCAAACACCGGGGAGCTGTTTTTT. This translates into CASSPDRANTGELFF. This chain connects TRBV7-3 to TRBJ2-2, with 8 bases aligning to TRBD1. V shed 5 bases and J 2 bases; nucleotides not matched to a gene: 4. The CDR3 contains 15 residues. Germline values: CDR1 SGHTA, CDR2 FQGTGA. The variable domain in full, completed from reference TRBV7-3 and TRBJ2-2, reads GAGVSQTPSNKVTEKGKYVELRCDPISGHTALYWYRQSLGQGPEFLIYFQGTGAADDSGLPNDRFFAVRPEGSVSTLKIQRTERGDSAVYLCASSPDRANTGELFFGEGSRLTVL.

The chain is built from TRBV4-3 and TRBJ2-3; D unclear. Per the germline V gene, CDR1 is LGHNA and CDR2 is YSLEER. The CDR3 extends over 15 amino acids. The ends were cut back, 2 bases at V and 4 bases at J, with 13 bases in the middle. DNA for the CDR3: TGCGCCAGCAGCCAACTTCTAGTTGACGCAGATACGCAGTATTTT. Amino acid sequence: CASSQLLVDADTQYF.

CDR3 loop: CASSGTSGYEQFF. CDR3 nucleotide sequence: TGTGCCAGCAGCGGGACTAGCGGGTATGAGCAGTTCTTC. This chain links TRBV27 with TRBJ2-1; 12 positions match TRBD2. CDR1 is MNHEY and CDR2 is SMNVEV in the germline V gene (reference sequence). CDR3 length: 13 amino acids. With 6 bases clipped from V and 8 bases from J, the junction kept 2 bases outside the gene matches.

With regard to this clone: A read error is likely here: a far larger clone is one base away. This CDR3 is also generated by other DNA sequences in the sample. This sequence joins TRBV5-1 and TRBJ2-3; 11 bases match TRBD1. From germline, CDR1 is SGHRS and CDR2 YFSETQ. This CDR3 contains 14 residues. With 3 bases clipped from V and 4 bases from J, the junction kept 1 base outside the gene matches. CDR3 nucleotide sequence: TGCGCCAGCAGCTCGGGACAGGGGGCAGATACGCAGTATTTT. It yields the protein CASSSGQGADTQYF.